This T cell receptor (beta chain) was recorded in a study of beta chain features in type 1 diabetes. Only a few counts were recorded for this clone. Its antigen is not known. Whole-study results and caveats: Significant though moderate, a shortening of TCRB CDR3s appeared in all four CD4+ subsets of Type 1 diabetes patients. In cDNA sequencing, cells with high TCR expression could be over-represented. Naive, central memory and regulatory TCRB repertoires appeared more similar among patients than healthy donors.

Germline V gene sequence: CDR1 SGHDT, CDR2 YYEEEE. The CDR3 is made up of 15 amino acids. The J segment lost 6 bases and the V segment lost 0 bases, leaving 6 bases of the junction unmatched. As every portion of the isolated RNA was reverse transcribed, the sequencing read expressed TCRB transcripts. Mean read depth for naive, central memory and regulatory T cell samples was 3 million to 4.5 million reads. Repertoires were generated with immunoSEQ multiplex PCR, while TCRdb's copy carries only in-frame clones and drops some. Here the sample spans 970,000 or so clones, 15% to 20% being singletons. This clonotype was sampled from a woman aged 18-29 years in good health. J is TRBJ2-1 and V is TRBV5-6, with 7 bases identical to TRBD2. The sequencing input was naive CD4+ T cells from blood. The DNA for the CDR3 is TGTGCCAGCAGCTTGGGCGGGAGAAAGGTCAATGAGCAGTTCTTC. Translation gives CASSLGGRKVNEQFF.